These 10 T cell receptor beta chains came from one sample sequenced in a study of siplizumab effects on memory and regulatory T cells. Profiling relied on immunoSEQ multiplex PCR, and the TCRdb table lists in-frame clones only, not all of them. Among over 80,000 clones listed, roughly 94% were seen once. Source material: non-Treg CD4+ T cells sorted from blood. These receptors came from a human donor in good health.

The chain employs TRBV27 and TRBJ1-2, with TRBD1 matching over 8 bases. The length of the CDR3 is 14 residues. After removal of 5 bases from V and 8 bases from J, the junction contained 10 bases not matched to a gene. CDR1 MNHEY and CDR2 SMNVEV come from the germline V gene (reference sequence). CDR3 bases: TGTGCCAGCAGTCCCACCCGACAGGGGCCCGGCTACACCTTC. Protein product: CASSPTRQGPGYTF.

This sequence joins TRBV20-1 and TRBJ2-3; no clear D gene. This CDR3 has 11 amino acids. Trimming removed 3 bases at V and 6 bases at J, with 7 bases between. Germline loops: CDR1 DFQATT, CDR2 SNEGSKA (reference sequence). The CDR3 nucleotides are TGCAGTGCTAGGCCCGTGGATACGCAGTATTTT. This gives the protein CSARPVDTQYF.

This chain connects TRBV5-1 to TRBJ2-3, with D possibly TRBD2 on 6 matching bases. Germline CDR1 and CDR2: SGHRS and YFSETQ. V dropped 6 bases and J dropped 7 bases, with 24 bases sitting between them. The CDR3 spans 16 residues. CDR3 region: CASTSPGLHLLHTQYF. Written as DNA, the CDR3 is TGCGCCAGCACATCTCCGGGACTCCACCTACTCCATACGCAGTATTTT.

The chain links TRBV5-1 to TRBJ1-2; possible D gene TRBD1, 5 bases. The CDR3 is 14 amino acids. Germline V gene data show CDR1 as SGHRS and CDR2 as YFSETQ. V gave up 3 bases and J gave up 5 bases, with 14 bases separating them. CDR3 nucleotide sequence: TGCGCCAGCAGCTCCACTAGACAGTCTTATGGCTACACCTTC. Protein sequence: CASSSTRQSYGYTF.

V and J are TRBV11-2 and TRBJ2-7; TRBD2 matches 11 bases. Trimming cost V 3 bases and J 8 bases; bases outside gene matches: 18. Germline lookup yields CDR1 SGHAT and CDR2 FQNNGV. CDR3 length: 18 residues. This CDR3 reads CASSFSGVTSGRRIKQYF. For the CDR3, the DNA is TGTGCCAGCAGCTTTTCGGGGGTAACTAGCGGGAGAAGAATCAAGCAGTACTTC.

The rearrangement uses TRBV28 and TRBJ2-7, with D tentatively TRBD2 (6 bases). Trimming shortened V by 6 bases and J by 11 bases, and 20 bases separated the two germline ends. Germline CDR1 reads MDHEN; CDR2 reads SYDVKM. The CDR3 extends over 13 amino acids. CDR3 in amino acids: CASSAQRTDYKYF. CDR3 nucleotide sequence: TGTGCCAGCAGCGCCCAACGAACGGACTATAAGTACTTC.

The V gene is TRBV7-3, the J gene TRBJ2-2; 8 bases are a match to TRBD1. The V and J ends lost 5 bases and 7 bases, in that order; junction bases with no gene match: 12. Germline V CDR1 and CDR2: SGHTA, FQGTGA. The length of the CDR3 is 16 residues. The CDR3 nucleotides read TGTGCCAGCAGCCCCCAGGCAGGGGGCGTCATCGGGGAGCTGTTTTTT. Its protein product is CASSPQAGGVIGELFF.

This clone was counted once. The rearrangement links TRBV18 to TRBJ1-1; a weak D match, TRBD1 (5 bases). CDR3 length: 12 amino acids. Germline V gene lookup returns CDR1 KGHSH and CDR2 LQKENI. V dropped 8 bases and J dropped 4 bases, with 11 bases sitting between them. The chain's CDR3 is CASEGLGTEAFF. As DNA, the CDR3 is TGTGCCAGCGAGGGGCTGGGCACTGAAGCTTTCTTT.

CDR3 sequence reads: CASSETSGRWELFF. The CDR3 nucleotides read TGCGCCAGCAGTGAAACTAGCGGGAGATGGGAGCTGTTTTTT. The gene calls are TRBV10-2 and TRBJ2-2; TRBD2 matches at 11 bases. After removal of 3 bases from V and 9 bases from J, the junction contained 3 bases not matched to a gene. Germline CDR1 WSHSY, CDR2 SAAADI. This CDR3 spans 14 amino acids.

The rearrangement uses TRBV7-2 and TRBJ2-5; no definite D call. V lost 2 bases and J lost 5, with 9 bases in between. This CDR3 region has 13 residues. Germline V gene lookup returns CDR1 SGHTA and CDR2 FQGNSA. In DNA form, the CDR3 reads TGTGCCAGCAGCTTATCCGTCAGGGAGACCCAGTACTTC. It encodes CASSLSVRETQYF.